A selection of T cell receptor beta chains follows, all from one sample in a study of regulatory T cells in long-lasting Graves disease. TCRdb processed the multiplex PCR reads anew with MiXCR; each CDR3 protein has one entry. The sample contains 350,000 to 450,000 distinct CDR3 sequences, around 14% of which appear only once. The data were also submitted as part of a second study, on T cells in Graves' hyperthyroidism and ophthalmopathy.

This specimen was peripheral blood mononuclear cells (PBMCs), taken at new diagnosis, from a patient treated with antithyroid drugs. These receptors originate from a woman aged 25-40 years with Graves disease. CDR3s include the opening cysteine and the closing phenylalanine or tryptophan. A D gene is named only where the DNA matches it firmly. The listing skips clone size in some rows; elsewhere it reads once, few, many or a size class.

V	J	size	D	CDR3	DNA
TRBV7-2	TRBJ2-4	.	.	CASSPGDRPGVAKNIQYF	TGTGCCAGCAGCCCCGGTGACCGTCCTGGGGTAGCCAAAAACATTCAGTACTTC
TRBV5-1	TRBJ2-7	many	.	CASSLAGEGARGYEQYF	TGCGCCAGCAGCTTGGCCGGGGAGGGGGCAAGGGGCTACGAGCAGTACTTC
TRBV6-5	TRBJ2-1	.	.	CASSYSEGGNEQFF	TGTGCCAGCAGTTACTCGGAGGGGGGGAATGAGCAGTTCTTC
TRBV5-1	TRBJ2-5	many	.	CASSLNGEETQYF	TGCGCCAGCAGCTTGAACGGTGAGGAGACCCAGTACTTC
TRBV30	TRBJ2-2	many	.	CAWSRIGTANTGELFF	TGTGCCTGGAGTAGGATTGGAACAGCGAACACCGGGGAGCTGTTTTTT
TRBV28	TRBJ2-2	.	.	CASSPIWGFNTGELFF	TGTGCCAGCAGTCCGATATGGGGGTTCAACACCGGGGAGCTGTTTTTT
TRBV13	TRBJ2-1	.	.	CASSLRGRPYNEQFF	TGTGCCAGCAGCTTAAGGGGCAGGCCCTACAATGAGCAGTTCTTC
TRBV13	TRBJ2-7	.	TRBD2	CASSKGLAGGNEQYF	TGTGCCAGCAGCAAAGGACTAGCGGGAGGGAACGAGCAGTACTTC
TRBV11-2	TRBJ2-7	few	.	CASSLGFTRGREQYF	TGTGCCAGCAGCTTAGGATTCACTCGCGGCCGCGAGCAGTACTTC
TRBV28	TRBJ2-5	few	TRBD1	CASSHPGTGGETQYF	TGTGCCAGCAGCCACCCCGGGACAGGGGGAGAGACCCAGTACTTC
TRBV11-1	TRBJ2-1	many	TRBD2	CASSLTLAGGRSYNEQFF	TGTGCCAGCAGCTTAACCCTAGCGGGAGGGAGGTCCTACAATGAGCAGTTCTTC
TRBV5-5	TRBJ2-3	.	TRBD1	CASSTRQGQSTDTQYF	TGTGCCAGCAGCACCCGACAGGGGCAAAGCACAGATACGCAGTATTTT
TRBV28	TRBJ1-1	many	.	CASSTQGVQTEAFF	TGTGCCAGCAGTACACAGGGAGTGCAAACTGAAGCTTTCTTT
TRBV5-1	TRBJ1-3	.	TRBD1	CASSEDGTGSFPGNTIYF	TGCGCCAGCAGCGAGGACGGGACAGGGTCCTTCCCGGGAAACACCATATATTTT
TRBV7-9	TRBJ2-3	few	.	CASSPRGGIGVFF	TGTGCCAGCAGCCCACGAGGTGGAATAGGAGTTTTCTTT
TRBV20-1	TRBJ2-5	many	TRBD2	CSARLLTSGSGETQYF	TGCAGTGCTAGACTGTTAACTAGCGGGAGCGGAGAGACCCAGTACTTC
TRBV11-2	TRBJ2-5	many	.	CASSLRGIQETQYF	TGTGCCAGCAGCTTAAGGGGCATTCAAGAGACCCAGTACTTC
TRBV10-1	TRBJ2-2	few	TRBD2	CASSQGSGINGELFF	TGCGCCAGCAGCCAGGGCAGCGGGATTAACGGGGAGCTGTTTTTT
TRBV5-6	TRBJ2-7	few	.	CASSSYRSSYEQYF	TGTGCCAGCAGCTCTTACAGGAGCTCCTACGAGCAGTACTTC
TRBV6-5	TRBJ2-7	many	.	CASSYGGGGSYEQYF	TGTGCCAGCAGTTACGGAGGGGGAGGATCCTACGAGCAGTACTTC
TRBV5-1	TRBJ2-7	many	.	CASSLDGREQYF	TGCGCCAGCAGCTTGGACGGGCGCGAGCAGTACTTC
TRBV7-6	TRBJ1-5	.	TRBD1	CASSLGHRGGYQPQHF	TGTGCCAGCAGCCTAGGGCACAGGGGGGGATATCAGCCCCAGCATTTT
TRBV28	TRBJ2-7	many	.	CASSSPGTYSYEQYF	TGTGCCAGCAGTTCCCCCGGGACTTACTCTTACGAGCAGTACTTC
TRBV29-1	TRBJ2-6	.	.	CSVPTVGRSGANVLTF	TGCAGCGTCCCGACAGTGGGGAGATCTGGGGCCAACGTCCTGACTTTC
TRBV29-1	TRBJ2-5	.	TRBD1	CSVVGGTVQETQYF	TGCAGCGTTGTAGGTGGGACAGTCCAAGAGACCCAGTACTTC
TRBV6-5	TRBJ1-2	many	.	CASSYSRGSYGYTF	TGTGCCAGCAGTTACTCGAGGGGGAGCTATGGCTACACCTTC
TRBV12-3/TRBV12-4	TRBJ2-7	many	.	CASSRPPGFEQYF	TGTGCCAGCAGCCGACCGCCAGGGTTTGAGCAGTACTTC
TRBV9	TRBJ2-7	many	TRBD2	CASSGTSGTHEQYF	TGTGCCAGCAGCGGGACTAGCGGGACCCACGAGCAGTACTTC
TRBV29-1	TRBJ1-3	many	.	CSVAQDRISGNTIYF	TGCAGCGTTGCTCAAGATCGTATCTCTGGAAACACCATATATTTT
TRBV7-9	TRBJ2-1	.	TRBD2	CASSFQTSGSFYNEQFF	TGTGCCAGCAGCTTCCAGACTAGCGGGAGCTTCTACAATGAGCAGTTCTTC
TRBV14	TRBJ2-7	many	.	CASSQGIGYSYEQYF	TGTGCCAGCAGCCAAGGTATTGGCTACTCCTACGAGCAGTACTTC
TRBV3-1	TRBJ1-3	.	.	CASSTAGMWNTIYF	TGTGCCAGCTCCACCGCAGGGATGTGGAACACCATATATTTT
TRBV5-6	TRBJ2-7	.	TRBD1	CASSMRPGTGSYEQYF	TGTGCCAGCAGCATGCGTCCCGGGACAGGGTCCTACGAGCAGTACTTC
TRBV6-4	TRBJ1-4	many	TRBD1	CASSPGGGNEKLFF	TGTGCCAGCAGCCCAGGGGGCGGGAATGAAAAACTGTTTTTT
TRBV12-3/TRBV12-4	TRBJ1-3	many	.	CASSLWDNSGNTIYF	TGTGCCAGCAGTTTATGGGATAACTCTGGAAACACCATATATTTT
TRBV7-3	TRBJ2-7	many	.	CASSWGAWGSYEQYF	TGTGCCAGCAGCTGGGGTGCCTGGGGGAGCTACGAGCAGTACTTC
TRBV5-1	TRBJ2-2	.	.	CASGPPADTGELFF	TGCGCCAGTGGCCCTCCGGCGGACACCGGGGAGCTGTTTTTT
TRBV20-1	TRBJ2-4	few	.	CSARSSGERGIF	TGCAGTGCTAGATCTTCGGGCGAACGAGGCATCTTC
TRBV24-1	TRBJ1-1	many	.	CATSEFTGRYFF	TGTGCCACCAGTGAATTTACAGGGAGATATTTCTTT
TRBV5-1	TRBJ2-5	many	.	CASSLQSSQETQYF	TGCGCCAGCAGCTTGCAAAGTTCCCAAGAGACCCAGTACTTC
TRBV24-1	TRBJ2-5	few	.	CATSPTQQGLGETQYF	TGTGCCACCAGCCCAACGCAACAGGGATTGGGGGAGACCCAGTACTTC
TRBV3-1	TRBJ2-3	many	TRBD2	CASSQGVAGGSTDTQYF	TGTGCCAGCAGCCAAGGGGTAGCGGGAGGTTCCACAGATACGCAGTATTTT
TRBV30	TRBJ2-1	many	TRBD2	CAWSVGGSSYNEQFF	TGTGCCTGGAGTGTTGGCGGGAGCTCCTACAATGAGCAGTTCTTC
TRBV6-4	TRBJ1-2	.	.	CATTVGTNYGYTF	TGTGCCACCACCGTGGGAACTAACTATGGCTACACCTTC
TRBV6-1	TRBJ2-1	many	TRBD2	CASSGASGSRNEQFF	TGTGCCAGCAGTGGGGCTAGCGGGAGTCGGAATGAGCAGTTCTTC
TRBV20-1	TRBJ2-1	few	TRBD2	CSAPRTSGRGGNEQFF	TGCAGTGCTCCGAGGACTAGCGGGAGAGGGGGGAATGAGCAGTTCTTC
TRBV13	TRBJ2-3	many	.	CASSLEADTQYF	TGTGCCAGCAGCTTAGAGGCAGATACGCAGTATTTT
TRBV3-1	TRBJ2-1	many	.	CASSQGEASEQFF	TGTGCCAGCAGCCAAGGAGAAGCAAGTGAGCAGTTCTTC
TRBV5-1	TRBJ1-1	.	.	CASSLSGSFAYTEAFF	TGCGCCAGCAGCCTTAGCGGTTCCTTCGCGTACACTGAAGCTTTCTTT
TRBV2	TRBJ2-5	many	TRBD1	CASGTGGPQETQYF	TGTGCCAGTGGGACAGGGGGTCCCCAAGAGACCCAGTACTTC
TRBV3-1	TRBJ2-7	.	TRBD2	CASSQDLAGAEQYF	TGTGCCAGCAGCCAGGATCTAGCGGGTGCCGAGCAGTACTTC
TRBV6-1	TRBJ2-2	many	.	CASKWTGYTGELFF	TGTGCCAGCAAGTGGACGGGTTACACCGGGGAGCTGTTTTTT
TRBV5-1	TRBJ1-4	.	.	CASSSRQVGTNEKLFF	TGCGCCAGCAGCTCCAGACAGGTTGGGACTAATGAAAAACTGTTTTTT
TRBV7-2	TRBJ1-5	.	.	CASSLIEDINQPQHF	TGTGCCAGCAGCTTAATTGAAGACATAAATCAGCCCCAGCATTTT